This T cell receptor (beta chain) was profiled in a study of shared clonotypes between healthy human individuals (dated by TCRdb to the early 2020s). Background for the entire study: The cohort comprised two women and a few men aged 18 to 49 years. Different laboratories and diverse techniques were used to prepare libraries and sequence TCR repertoires, to increase sequencing depth and limit assay-specific biases. Blood TCR repertoires of roughly five healthy adults were deeply sequenced to estimate repertoire size and the extent of clonotype sharing between individuals. For each donor, CD4 naive and CD4 memory were each given three plates, CD8 naive was given two plates, and CD8 memory was given one plate. Each donor's leukapheresis produced roughly between about 0.8 and 8.9 billion PBMCs.

Using the deep immunoSEQ assay, TCR CDR3 regions were amplified from genomic DNA by multiplex PCR. Extracted genomic DNA from each cell subset was distributed evenly across all wells of several immunoSEQ 96-well plates, and each plate was treated as a replicate. For sorted subsets, about 200 ng genomic DNA, equal to 25,000 to 35,000 T cell genomes, was loaded into each replicate PCR. Purified libraries were measured with a Qubit 3.0 fluorometer, size-checked on a Bioanalyzer 2100, and measured again with the KAPA Library Quantification kit. A separate single-read 150-cycle Illumina NextSeq 550 flow cell was used to sequence each immunoSEQ 96-well plate. In the authors' own workflow: Because the immunoSEQ output held only junctional sequences and lacked quality scores, the filtering could not match the filtering applied to full-length reads. To assign V/J genes and CDR3, sequences were annotated using PyIR, a Python wrapper for IgBLAST v1.9, with IMGT germline references. Reads were removed for weak V/J assignments (E-value above 1e-6), missing CDR3, stop codons, out-of-frame junctions, or ambiguous translated residues. V3J clonotypes were defined as sequences sharing an identical inferred V gene, J gene, and CDR3 amino acid sequence. To compute the percentage overlap between repertoires, the number of shared unique clonotypes was divided by the size of the smaller repertoire. Richness of each repertoire was evaluated using RTK rarefaction, the Chao1 estimator, and Recon v2.1 estimates of unobserved clonotypes. Generation probabilities were computed with OLGA for all TCRbeta clonotypes obtained by the gDNA method from several donors. TCRdb took this table from immuneACCESS and kept in-frame rearrangements with V and J called. Such tables lack part of the clones; where checked against another copy, unresolved V genes explain under half of the gap, and the rest is unexplained. The V and J calls and clone size come from that table; D and trimming were worked out from the DNA. The sample table holds 2 million to 2.5 million clones, of which more than 85% were seen once. 0.3% to 0.4% of the sample is taken by the ten largest.

Donors were healthy HIV-negative adults with no recently reported acute infections or vaccinations. All donors were Caucasian adults living in Nashville, Tennessee, USA. CD4+ T cells were enriched through magnetic negative selection, after which naive cells were positively selected on CD45RA and the remaining negative fraction served as the memory subset. After blood collection by leukapheresis, PBMCs were isolated using Ficoll-Histopaque density gradient centrifugation and then cryopreserved in the vapor phase of liquid nitrogen. Analytical flow cytometry was used to check the purity and quantity of every magnetically sorted T cell population. Genomic DNA was isolated from every sorted fraction and measured by UV absorbance on a Nanodrop 2000c. The research as a whole found: Compared with non-shared clonotypes, clonotypes shared by all four sorted-subset donors had higher generation probabilities. Larger estimated clonotype richness was generally found for naive subsets than for memory subsets. About 5% of naive CD4, around 4% of naive CD8, 2.3% of memory CD4, and approximately 0.39% of memory CD8 clonotypes were shared across a few donors. Pairwise subsampling led to the expectation that sequencing depth would affect the degree of clonotype sharing among donors. Because the study included only a small number of donors, the genetic and exposure-history diversity represented was limited. Incomplete sequencing was indicated by rarefaction of sorted-subset datasets, despite the large sequencing depth. Sampling was limited to blood, and TCR repertoires in tissue likely differ from TCR repertoires in blood.

For this clone: It lacks a known antigen. Base qualities are missing; no much larger clone stands one base away.

Specimen: naive CD4+ T cells from PBMCs. What this sample's cell subset or site label stands for: CD45RA+ positively selected. The origin of this receptor is a man aged 18-30 years in good health. Some clones in this sample may be carry-over from other donors' samples.

The DNA reads as follows: TGCGCCAGCAGCCAGACTCGCGGACAGGGCGAAGAGACCCAGTACTTC. Its protein reads: CASSQTRGQGEETQYF. In this chain, TRBV4-3 is recombined with TRBJ2-5; TRBD1 lines up with 8 middle nucleotides. Reading from cysteine to phenylalanine, the CDR3 counts 16 amino acids. The only DNA kept is the CDR3, 48 bases in frame from the first base. From a lookup of the germline V gene, CDR1 and CDR2 are LGHNA and YSLEER. V lost 3 bases and J lost 3 bases, and the count of bases not matched to a germline gene is 9.